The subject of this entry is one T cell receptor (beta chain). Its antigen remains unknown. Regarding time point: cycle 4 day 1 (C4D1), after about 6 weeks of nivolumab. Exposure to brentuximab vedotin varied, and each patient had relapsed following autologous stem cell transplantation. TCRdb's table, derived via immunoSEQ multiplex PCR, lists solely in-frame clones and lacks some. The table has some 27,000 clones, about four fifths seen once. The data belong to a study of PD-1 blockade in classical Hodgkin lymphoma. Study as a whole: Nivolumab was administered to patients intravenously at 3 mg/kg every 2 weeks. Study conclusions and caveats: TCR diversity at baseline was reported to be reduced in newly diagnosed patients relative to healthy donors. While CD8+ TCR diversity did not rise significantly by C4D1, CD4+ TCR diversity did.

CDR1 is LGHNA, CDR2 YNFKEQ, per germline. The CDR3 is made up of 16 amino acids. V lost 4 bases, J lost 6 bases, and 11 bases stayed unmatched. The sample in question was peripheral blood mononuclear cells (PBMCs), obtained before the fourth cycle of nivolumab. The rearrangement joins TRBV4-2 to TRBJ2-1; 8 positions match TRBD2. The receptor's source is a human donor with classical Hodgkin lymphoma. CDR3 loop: CASSPSQREHANEQFF. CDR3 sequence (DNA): TGTGCCAGCAGCCCAAGTCAGCGGGAGCACGCCAATGAGCAGTTCTTC.